This TCR beta chain is from a study of T cell responses to AZD1222 COVID-19 vaccine. Produced via immunoSEQ multiplex PCR; TCRdb's table is partial and in-frame only. The sample lists 95,000 to 100,000 clones; about four fifths were seen once. With V trimmed by 5 bases and J by 8 bases, 20 bases remained unmatched. The CDR3 is made up of 18 amino acids. Looked up from germline, CDR1 is SEHNR and CDR2 is FQNEAQ (reference sequence). This specimen consisted of peripheral blood, obtained 28 days after the second AZD1222 dose. The source is an adult who received the AZD1222 COVID-19 vaccine. The chain joins TRBV7-9 to TRBJ2-1, with 8 bases identical to TRBD2. This CDR3 is CASSLQKPGLGGADEQFF. The CDR3 nucleotides read TGTGCCAGCAGCCTCCAGAAGCCGGGACTAGGTGGGGCCGATGAGCAGTTCTTC.